The rows below give T cell receptor beta chains drawn from one sample of a study of T cell responses to AZD1222 COVID-19 vaccine. Assay used: immunoSEQ multiplex PCR; TCRdb lists only in-frame clones, some missing. The sample lists around 94,000 clones, about 88% occurring once. The source material was peripheral blood, sampled on day 0 of AZD1222 vaccination. These receptors originate from an adult in good health. CDR3s include the opening cysteine and the closing phenylalanine or tryptophan. Each record gives: D gene, V gene, clone size, J gene, CDR3 DNA, CDR3 protein. D genes are given only for firm matches. Only some rows state a clone size, as once, few, many or a class for expanded clones.

D gene: NA; V gene: TRBV28; clone size: NA; J gene: TRBJ1-1; CDR3 DNA: TGTGCCAGCATAGGTCCAGGGAACACTGAAGCTTTCTTT; CDR3 protein: CASIGPGNTEAFF
D gene: TRBD2; V gene: TRBV28; clone size: NA; J gene: TRBJ2-5; CDR3 DNA: TGTGCCATCCTTTCTAGCGGGGACCGGGAGACCCAGTACTTC; CDR3 protein: CAILSSGDRETQYF
D gene: NA; V gene: TRBV11-1; clone size: few; J gene: TRBJ1-5; CDR3 DNA: TGTGCCAGCAGCCTCTCCCGTAATCAGCCCCAGCATTTT; CDR3 protein: CASSLSRNQPQHF
D gene: TRBD2; V gene: TRBV11-3; clone size: NA; J gene: TRBJ2-1; CDR3 DNA: TGTGCCAGCAGCTCAGGGACTAGCGGCTCCTACAATGAGCAGTTCTTC; CDR3 protein: CASSSGTSGSYNEQFF
D gene: TRBD1; V gene: TRBV5-4; clone size: NA; J gene: TRBJ2-5; CDR3 DNA: TGTGCCATGAAATCGGGACAGGGAGAGACCCAGTACTTC; CDR3 protein: CAMKSGQGETQYF
D gene: NA; V gene: TRBV7-9; clone size: NA; J gene: TRBJ2-7; CDR3 DNA: TGTGCCAGCAGCTTTCAGGGAACCTACTACGAGCAGTACTTC; CDR3 protein: CASSFQGTYYEQYF
D gene: NA; V gene: TRBV6-5; clone size: NA; J gene: TRBJ1-5; CDR3 DNA: TGTGCCAGCAGGGGGCTAGGGGGGTTTCAGCCCCAGCATTTT; CDR3 protein: CASRGLGGFQPQHF
D gene: NA; V gene: TRBV4-3; clone size: NA; J gene: TRBJ1-1; CDR3 DNA: TGCGCCAGCAGCCAAGATCCCCAGGGGAGCACTGAAGCTTTCTTT; CDR3 protein: CASSQDPQGSTEAFF
D gene: TRBD2; V gene: TRBV10-3; clone size: NA; J gene: TRBJ2-3; CDR3 DNA: TGTGCCATCAGTGAAGTATTCGCGGGAGACGGAGATACGCAGTATTTT; CDR3 protein: CAISEVFAGDGDTQYF
D gene: NA; V gene: TRBV25-1; clone size: NA; J gene: TRBJ1-5; CDR3 DNA: TGTGCCAGCAGTACAGGTCCCTTACAGCCCCAGCATTTT; CDR3 protein: CASSTGPLQPQHF
D gene: NA; V gene: TRBV29-1; clone size: NA; J gene: TRBJ1-3; CDR3 DNA: TGCAGCGGGAAGGGACACAATGGAAACACCATATATTTT; CDR3 protein: CSGKGHNGNTIYF
D gene: TRBD2; V gene: TRBV10-2; clone size: NA; J gene: TRBJ2-7; CDR3 DNA: TGCGCCAGCAGTGAGCCCGGACTAGCGGGAGTCGAGCAGTACTTC; CDR3 protein: CASSEPGLAGVEQYF
D gene: NA; V gene: TRBV5-4; clone size: NA; J gene: TRBJ2-5; CDR3 DNA: TGTGCCAGCAGCTTGATCTCCGGAGGGGGGGAGACCCAGTACTTC; CDR3 protein: CASSLISGGGETQYF